Here is one TCR beta chain with its context. Antigen unknown. TCRdb's table, derived via immunoSEQ multiplex PCR, lists solely in-frame clones and lacks some. Here the sample spans 77,000 or so clones, approximately 92% being singletons. This CDR3 is 14 amino acids long. J lost 2 bases, V lost 5 bases, and 3 bases had no gene match. In germline, CDR1 is SEHNR, CDR2 FQNEAQ (reference sequence). The data originate from a study of graft-versus-host responses after intestinal transplantation. Study overall: Anti-thymocyte globulin was used for induction in all recipients, who then took tacrolimus and steroids for approximately 3 years. Study-level points and caveats: Some patients had graft-donor T cell macrochimerism, and their allografts showed high graft-versus-host to host-versus-graft clonal ratios.

V and J are TRBV7-9 and TRBJ1-2; 9 bases are shared with TRBD1. This clonotype was sampled from a human patient who received an intestinal transplant, so some T cells may come from the graft donor. The sample in question was PBMCs, obtained 98 days after intestinal transplantation. CDR3 region: CASSPGQGNYGYTF. DNA of the CDR3: TGTGCCAGCAGCCCCGGACAGGGGAACTATGGCTACACCTTC.